These 24 T cell receptor beta chains originate from one sample sequenced in a study of T cell responses to AZD1222 COVID-19 vaccine. The table came from immunoSEQ multiplex PCR; TCRdb's copy has only in-frame clones and leaves some out. The sample records roughly 99,000 clones, under 95% being singletons. The sample in question was peripheral blood, obtained on day 0 of AZD1222 vaccination. These receptors originate from an adult in good health.

The genes are TRBV10-3 and TRBJ2-2; tentatively, D is TRBD2 (6 bases). CDR1 and CDR2 (germline): ENHRY, SYGVKD. The CDR3 is made up of 13 amino acids. With 7 bases removed from V and 3 bases from J, the gap between germline ends came to 9 bases. The DNA for the CDR3 is TGTGCCATCACGGGGGTGGACACCGGGGAGCTGTTTTTT. Translation: CAITGVDTGELFF.

For this clone: Other DNA sequences in the sample encode the same CDR3. This chain connects TRBV27 to TRBJ1-5; no reliable D call. This CDR3 has 14 residues. Trimming took 2 bases from V and 3 from J, leaving 8 bases between them. Germline V gene sequence: CDR1 MNHEY, CDR2 SMNVEV (reference sequence). The CDR3 DNA follows: TGTGCCAGCAGTTTAAGGCAGACCAATCAGCCCCAGCATTTT. This translates into CASSLRQTNQPQHF.

The chain employs TRBV11-3 and TRBJ1-6; D is undetermined. Deletions cut 1 base from V and 9 bases from J, with 16 bases between. The CDR3 consists of 16 residues. From germline, CDR1 is SGHNT and CDR2 YENEEA. CDR3 DNA sequence: TGTGCCAGCAGCTTAGGGTACAATGGCGGCCGTTCACCCCTCCACTTT. Its protein product is CASSLGYNGGRSPLHF.

The J gene is TRBJ1-3, the V gene TRBV19, with 8 nucleotides matching TRBD1. The CDR3 consists of 13 residues. J gave up 4 bases and V 9 bases, and 5 bases lay outside the gene matches. The germline V gene has CDR1 LNHDA and CDR2 SQIVND (reference sequence). The CDR3 spells CASRGQGGNTIYF. For the CDR3, the DNA is TGTGCCAGCCGAGGACAGGGCGGAAACACCATATATTTT.

The chain uses TRBV7-2 and TRBJ1-2; the match to TRBD1 covers 12 bases. Trimming removed 5 bases from V and 7 bases from J; junction bases left unmatched: 11. The CDR3 consists of 16 residues. Per germline, CDR1 SGHTA and CDR2 FQGNSA. In DNA form, the CDR3 reads TGTGCCAGCAGCCCATATGGAGGGGACAGGGGGCTTGGCTACACCTTC. It translates to CASSPYGGDRGLGYTF.

This chain connects TRBV7-3 to TRBJ2-2; D perhaps matches TRBD2 (6 bases). The germline CDR1 and CDR2 sequences are SGHTA and FQGTGA. V dropped 2 bases and J dropped 4 bases, with 11 bases sitting between them. This CDR3 comprises 15 residues. CDR3 in amino acids: CASSLAGKGTGELFF. Here the CDR3 DNA reads TGTGCCAGCAGCTTAGCGGGGAAGGGCACCGGGGAGCTGTTTTTT. Looking up the rest from reference TRBV7-3 and TRBJ2-2 gives the full variable domain: GAGVSQTPSNKVTEKGKYVELRCDPISGHTALYWYRQSLGQGPEFLIYFQGTGAADDSGLPNDRFFAVRPEGSVSTLKIQRTERGDSAVYLCASSLAGKGTGELFFGEGSRLTVL.

This rearrangement joins TRBV21-1 to TRBJ2-1; the table's D call, TRBD1, has no DNA check behind it. TRBV21-1 is a pseudogene. This CDR3 contains 17 residues. The CDR3 loop is CASSSRCRTENYNEQFF. CDR3 DNA sequence: TGTGCCAGCAGCTCACGTTGTAGGACAGAGAATTACAATGAGCAGTTCTTC.

V and J are TRBV6-5 and TRBJ2-3; 8 bases match TRBD1. CDR1 is MNHEY, CDR2 SVGAGI, per germline. The CDR3 contains 16 residues. V was clipped by 2 bases and J by 0 bases; unmatched bases: 4. CDR3 residues: CASSYGQGASTDTQYF. The CDR3 nucleotides are TGTGCCAGCAGTTACGGGCAGGGGGCTAGCACAGATACGCAGTATTTT.

The V and J genes are TRBV5-1 and TRBJ2-5; D is uncertain. Germline V lookup: CDR1 SGHRS, CDR2 YFSETQ. The CDR3 totals 16 residues. Trimming removed 2 bases from V and 2 bases from J, with 16 bases in between. CDR3 nucleotide sequence: TGCGCCAGCAGCTTAGATGGGCGCGCACAGCAAGAGACCCAGTACTTC. Protein: CASSLDGRAQQETQYF.

The rearrangement uses TRBV10-3 and TRBJ2-2; 9 bases are shared with TRBD1. The CDR3 contains 15 residues. V shed 7 bases and J 1 base; nucleotides not matched to a gene: 4. The germline V gene encodes CDR1 ENHRY and CDR2 SYGVKD. CDR3 residues: CAINPGQGNTGELFF. The CDR3 DNA reads TGTGCCATCAACCCGGGACAGGGGAACACCGGGGAGCTGTTTTTT.

V gene TRBV11-2 combines with J gene TRBJ1-5; D uncertain. In germline, CDR1 is SGHAT, CDR2 FQNNGV. V gave up 5 bases and J gave up 1 base, with 9 bases separating them. The CDR3 spans 14 residues. CDR3 region: CASSTGRSNQPQHF. The CDR3 coding sequence is TGTGCCAGCAGCACGGGCAGAAGCAATCAGCCCCAGCATTTT.

The chain recombines TRBV6-6 with TRBJ1-2; no definite D call. CDR3 length: 14 amino acids. The germline V gene has CDR1 MNHNY and CDR2 SVGAGI (reference sequence). Trimming cost V 10 bases and J 9 bases, with 24 bases left between them. This CDR3 reads CAISYPQSSRSYTF. For the CDR3, the DNA is TGTGCCATCTCTTATCCGCAGAGCTCCCGCAGCTACACCTTC.

The chain is built from TRBV6-5 and TRBJ1-2; D unclear. Germline assignment: CDR1 MNHEY and CDR2 SVGAGI. The CDR3 is made up of 13 amino acids. Deletions cut 6 bases from V and 3 bases from J, with 11 bases between. The CDR3 region is CASRLDMYYGYTF. In nucleotides, the CDR3 is TGTGCCAGCAGGTTAGACATGTACTATGGCTACACCTTC.

The V and J genes are TRBV7-2 and TRBJ1-5; no definite D call. The germline V gene encodes CDR1 SGHTA and CDR2 FQGNSA. The CDR3 consists of 15 residues. Trimming stripped 5 bases from V and 2 bases from J, with 13 bases between. This CDR3 reads CASSATLGGNQPQHF. The CDR3 DNA follows: TGTGCCAGCAGCGCGACCCTGGGAGGCAATCAGCCCCAGCATTTT. Together with reference TRBV7-2 and TRBJ1-5, the CDR3 gives the full variable domain: GAGVSQSPSNKVTEKGKDVELRCDPISGHTALYWYRQSLGQGLEFLIYFQGNSAPDKSGLPSDRFSAERTGGSVSTLTIQRTQQEDSAVYLCASSATLGGNQPQHFGDGTRLSIL.

This clone was seen just once. This chain joins TRBV6-5 and TRBJ2-3; 7 bases map to TRBD1. The CDR3 runs to 15 residues. Germline V gives CDR1 MNHEY, CDR2 SVGAGI. V shed 6 bases, J shed 1 base, and the junction held 7 bases outside the gene matches. CDR3 region: CASRRQGSRTDTQYF. CDR3 DNA: TGTGCCAGCAGAAGACAGGGATCGCGCACAGATACGCAGTATTTT.

This chain connects TRBV7-9 to TRBJ1-2; maybe TRBD1 (6 bases). The CDR3 has 15 amino acids. Germline V lookup: CDR1 SEHNR, CDR2 FQNEAQ (reference sequence). Trimming removed 0 bases from V and 3 bases from J, with 11 bases in between. The CDR3 is CASSLAQDSYYGYTF. As DNA, the CDR3 is TGTGCCAGCAGCTTAGCCCAGGACAGCTACTATGGCTACACCTTC.

This chain joins TRBV6-5 and TRBJ2-7; D is uncertain. V dropped 6 bases and J dropped 1 base, with 16 bases sitting between them. This CDR3 has 15 residues. CDR1 is MNHEY, CDR2 SVGAGI, per germline. DNA for the CDR3: TGTGCCAGCAGATTACGGGCAGGCCCTTCCTACGAGCAGTACTTC. This sequence encodes CASRLRAGPSYEQYF.

The CDR3 coding sequence is TGTGCCAGCAGCGTTCTACCCGGCGGGGAGCTGTTTTTT. It codes for CASSVLPGGELFF. The rearrangement uses TRBV7-9 and TRBJ2-2, with D hard to call. Germline V gene sequence: CDR1 SEHNR, CDR2 FQNEAQ (reference sequence). The length of the CDR3 is 13 residues. V shed 5 bases and J shed 7 bases, with 11 bases lying between them.

The CDR3 coding sequence is TGCGCCAGCAGGGAAGACAGGCAAGGCGGTGGCTACACCTTC. This gives the protein CASREDRQGGGYTF. The chain links TRBV10-2 to TRBJ1-2; TRBD1 might be the D (6 bases). CDR3 length: 14 amino acids. Deletions cut 6 bases from V and 7 bases from J, with 18 bases between. The germline V gene has CDR1 WSHSY and CDR2 SAAADI.

This clone was seen a single time. The chain is built from TRBV7-2 and TRBJ1-6; D not resolved. The CDR3 has 17 residues. V was pared by 6 bases and J by 0 bases, with 15 bases between. In germline, CDR1 is SGHTA, CDR2 FQGNSA. CDR3 residues: CASSGSPPSSYNSPLHF. As DNA, the CDR3 is TGTGCCAGCAGTGGCAGTCCCCCGAGCTCCTATAATTCACCCCTCCACTTT.

This sequence joins TRBV15 and TRBJ1-4; a possible D gene is TRBD1 (6 bases). In germline, CDR1 is LNHNV, CDR2 YYDKDF (reference sequence). Trimming took off 0 bases at V and 8 bases at J, with 13 bases between the two ends. The CDR3 totals 15 residues. CDR3 region: CATSRDYRAREKLFF. The CDR3 DNA reads as TGTGCCACCAGCAGAGATTACAGGGCACGAGAAAAACTGTTTTTT.

The V call is TRBV4-3, the J call TRBJ2-7, with 7 bases lining up with TRBD1. Germline V gene sequence: CDR1 LGHNA, CDR2 YSLEER. The CDR3 consists of 15 residues. J gave up 2 bases and V 1 base, and 5 bases lay outside the gene matches. The CDR3 nucleotides are TGCGCCAGCAGCCAAGCTAGGGGGCAGACCTACGAGCAGTACTTC. This encodes CASSQARGQTYEQYF.

V gene TRBV2 combines with J gene TRBJ2-2, with D unresolved. The CDR3 has 13 amino acids. V was clipped by 6 bases and J by 1 base, with 6 bases between them. Germline V gene lookup returns CDR1 SNHLY and CDR2 FYNNEI. The CDR3 DNA reads as TGTGCCAGCAGGGCAGAGAACACCGGGGAGCTGTTTTTT. It codes for CASRAENTGELFF.

The chain employs TRBV7-2 and TRBJ2-7, with TRBD1 identical over 10 bases. V lost 0 bases and J lost 2; bases outside the gene matches: 7. Germline values: CDR1 SGHTA, CDR2 FQGNSA. There are 17 residues in the CDR3. The CDR3 is CASSLAGQGGYPYEQYF. The CDR3 DNA reads as TGTGCCAGCAGCTTAGCCGGACAGGGGGGATACCCCTACGAGCAGTACTTC.